This TCR beta chain derives from a study of cytomegalovirus exposure and HLA in healthy donors. Method: immunoSEQ multiplex PCR; TCRdb's copy keeps in-frame clones and lacks some. The table lists 75,000 to 90,000 clones, about 96% of them singletons. CDR1 SGHTA and CDR2 FQGTGA come from the germline V gene. This CDR3 region has 15 residues. Trimming took 3 bases from V and 3 from J, leaving 13 bases between them. The donors were members of the approximately 120-subject validation cohort (separate from the roughly 670-subject first cohort). This TCR was recovered from a man aged 18 to 30 in good health and CMV-seropositive. Sequenced: PBMCs. The chain carries TRBV7-3 and TRBJ2-3, with D perhaps matching TRBD1 (7 bases). Written as DNA, the CDR3 is TGTGCCAGCAGCTTCGGCGGGACAGTGACAGATACGCAGTATTTT. Translated: CASSFGGTVTDTQYF. The full variable domain, its missing parts supplied by reference TRBV7-3 and TRBJ2-3, is GAGVSQTPSNKVTEKGKYVELRCDPISGHTALYWYRQSLGQGPEFLIYFQGTGAADDSGLPNDRFFAVRPEGSVSTLKIQRTERGDSAVYLCASSFGGTVTDTQYFGPGTRLTVL.